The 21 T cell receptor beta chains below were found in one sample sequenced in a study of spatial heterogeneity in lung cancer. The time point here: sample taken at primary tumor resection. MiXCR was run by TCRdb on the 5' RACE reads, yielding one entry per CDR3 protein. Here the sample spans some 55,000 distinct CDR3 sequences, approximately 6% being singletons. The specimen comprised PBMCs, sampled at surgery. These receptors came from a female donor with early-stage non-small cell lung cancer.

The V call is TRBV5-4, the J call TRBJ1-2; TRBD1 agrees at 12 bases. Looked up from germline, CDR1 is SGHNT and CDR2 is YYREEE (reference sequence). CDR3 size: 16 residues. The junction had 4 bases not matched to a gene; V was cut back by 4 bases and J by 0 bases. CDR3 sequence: CASSPGQGATNYGYTF. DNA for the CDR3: TGTGCCAGCAGCCCGGGACAGGGGGCTACTAACTATGGCTACACCTTC.

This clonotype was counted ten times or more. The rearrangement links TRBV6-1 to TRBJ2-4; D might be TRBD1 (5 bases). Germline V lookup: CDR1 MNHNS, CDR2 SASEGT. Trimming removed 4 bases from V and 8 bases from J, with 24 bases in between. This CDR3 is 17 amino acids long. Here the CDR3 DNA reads TGTGCCAGCAGTGTACCCCCAGGGATAAGCTCGAAGGACATTCAGTACTTC. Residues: CASSVPPGISSKDIQYF.

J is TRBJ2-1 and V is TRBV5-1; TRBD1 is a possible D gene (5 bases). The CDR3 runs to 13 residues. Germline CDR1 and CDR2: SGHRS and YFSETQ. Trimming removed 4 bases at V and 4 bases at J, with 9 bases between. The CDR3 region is CASSPDIYNEQFF. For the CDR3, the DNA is TGCGCCAGCAGCCCGGACATTTACAATGAGCAGTTCTTC.

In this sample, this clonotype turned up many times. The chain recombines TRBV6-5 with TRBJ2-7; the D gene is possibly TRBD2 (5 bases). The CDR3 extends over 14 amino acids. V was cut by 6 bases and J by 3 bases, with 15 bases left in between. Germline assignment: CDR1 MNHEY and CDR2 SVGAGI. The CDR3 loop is CASRLSAGHYEQYF. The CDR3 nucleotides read TGTGCCAGCAGGCTCTCTGCGGGCCACTACGAGCAGTACTTC.

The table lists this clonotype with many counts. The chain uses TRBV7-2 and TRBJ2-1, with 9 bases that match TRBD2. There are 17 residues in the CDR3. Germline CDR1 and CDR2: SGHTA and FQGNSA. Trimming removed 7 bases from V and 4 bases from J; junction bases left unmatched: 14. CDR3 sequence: CASTPRGGRAVYNEQFF. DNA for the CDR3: TGTGCCAGCACCCCCCGGGGCGGGAGGGCTGTGTACAATGAGCAGTTCTTC.

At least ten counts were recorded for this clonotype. CDR3 in amino acids: CASSGTGISSGANVLTF. The CDR3 DNA reads as TGTGCCAGCAGCGGGACAGGGATTAGCTCTGGGGCCAACGTCCTGACTTTC. V usage is TRBV12-3 or TRBV12-4 and J usage is TRBJ2-6; the match to TRBD1 covers 9 bases. V was clipped by 6 bases and J by 0 bases; unmatched bases: 6. The CDR3 totals 17 residues.

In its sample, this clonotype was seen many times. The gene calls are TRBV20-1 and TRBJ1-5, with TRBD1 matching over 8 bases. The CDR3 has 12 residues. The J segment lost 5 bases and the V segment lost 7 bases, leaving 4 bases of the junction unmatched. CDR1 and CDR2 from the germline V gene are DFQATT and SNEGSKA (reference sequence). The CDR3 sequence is CSVAGGDQPQHF. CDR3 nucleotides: TGCAGTGTCGCAGGGGGCGATCAGCCCCAGCATTTT.

The CDR3 DNA sequence: TGTGCCTGGAGGACCCCCGGGACAGGGATCGGCTATGGCTACACCTTC. This codes for CAWRTPGTGIGYGYTF. This rearrangement joins TRBV30 to TRBJ1-2; 9 nucleotides agree with TRBD1. Unmatched junction bases numbered 12, after V lost 3 bases and J lost 4 bases. The V gene's germline CDR1 is GTSNPN and CDR2 SVGIG (reference sequence). CDR3 length: 16 amino acids.

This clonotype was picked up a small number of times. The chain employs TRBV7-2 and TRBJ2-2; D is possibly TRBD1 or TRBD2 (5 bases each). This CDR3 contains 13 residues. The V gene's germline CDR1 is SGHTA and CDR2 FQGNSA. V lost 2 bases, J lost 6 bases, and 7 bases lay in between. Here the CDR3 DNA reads TGTGCCAGCAGCTTATGGGGGTCCGGGGAGCTGTTTTTT. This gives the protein CASSLWGSGELFF. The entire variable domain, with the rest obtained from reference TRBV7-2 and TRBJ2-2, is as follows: GAGVSQSPSNKVTEKGKDVELRCDPISGHTALYWYRQSLGQGLEFLIYFQGNSAPDKSGLPSDRFSAERTGGSVSTLTIQRTQQEDSAVYLCASSLWGSGELFFGEGSRLTVL.

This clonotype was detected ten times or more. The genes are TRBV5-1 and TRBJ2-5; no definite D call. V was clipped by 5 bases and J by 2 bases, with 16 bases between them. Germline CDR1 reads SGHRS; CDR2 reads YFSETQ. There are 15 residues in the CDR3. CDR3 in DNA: TGCGCCAGCAGTACGGTCATCGGAGCACAAGAGACCCAGTACTTC. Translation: CASSTVIGAQETQYF.

The CDR3 DNA is TGTGCCAGCAGTGCGGTCAAAAGGGGGACAGCGGACAATGAGCAGTTCTTC. Amino acid sequence: CASSAVKRGTADNEQFF. J is TRBJ2-1 and V is TRBV6-6; 7 nucleotides align to TRBD1. This CDR3 is 17 amino acids long. The germline gives CDR1 MNHNY, CDR2 SVGAGI (reference sequence). J lost 5 bases, V lost 5 bases, and 15 bases had no gene match.

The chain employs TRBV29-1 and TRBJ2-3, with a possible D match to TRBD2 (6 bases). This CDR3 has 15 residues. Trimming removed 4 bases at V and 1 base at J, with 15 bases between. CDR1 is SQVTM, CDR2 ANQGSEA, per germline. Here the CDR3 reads CSVVWGDEGTDTQYF. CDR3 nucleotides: TGCAGCGTTGTATGGGGGGACGAAGGCACAGATACGCAGTATTTT.

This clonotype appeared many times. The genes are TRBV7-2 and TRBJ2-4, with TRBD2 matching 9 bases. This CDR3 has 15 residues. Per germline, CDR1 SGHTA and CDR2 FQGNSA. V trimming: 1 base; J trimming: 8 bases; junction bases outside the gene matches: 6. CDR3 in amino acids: CASSLVAGERDIQYF. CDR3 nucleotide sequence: TGTGCCAGCAGCTTAGTAGCGGGAGAGAGAGACATTCAGTACTTC.

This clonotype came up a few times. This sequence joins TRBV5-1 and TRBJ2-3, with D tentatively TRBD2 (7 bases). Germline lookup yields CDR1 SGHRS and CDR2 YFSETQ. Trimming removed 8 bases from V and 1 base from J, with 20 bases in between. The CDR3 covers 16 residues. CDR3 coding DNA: TGCGCCAGTAACCCCTCGGGGGGCTCCGGCACAGATACGCAGTATTTT. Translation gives CASNPSGGSGTDTQYF.

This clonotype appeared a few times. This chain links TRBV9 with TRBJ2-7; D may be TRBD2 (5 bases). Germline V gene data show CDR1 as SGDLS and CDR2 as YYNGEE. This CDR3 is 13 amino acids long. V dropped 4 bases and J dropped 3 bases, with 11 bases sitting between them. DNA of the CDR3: TGTGCCAGCAGCCCCGGACGGGACTACGAGCAGTACTTC. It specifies CASSPGRDYEQYF.

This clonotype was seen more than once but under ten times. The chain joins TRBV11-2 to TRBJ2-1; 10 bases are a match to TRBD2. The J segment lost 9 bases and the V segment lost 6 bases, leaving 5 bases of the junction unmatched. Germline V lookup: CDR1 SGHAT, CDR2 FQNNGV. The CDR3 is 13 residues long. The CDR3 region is CASRAVAGGEQFF. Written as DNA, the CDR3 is TGTGCCAGCAGGGCGGTAGCGGGGGGTGAGCAGTTCTTC.

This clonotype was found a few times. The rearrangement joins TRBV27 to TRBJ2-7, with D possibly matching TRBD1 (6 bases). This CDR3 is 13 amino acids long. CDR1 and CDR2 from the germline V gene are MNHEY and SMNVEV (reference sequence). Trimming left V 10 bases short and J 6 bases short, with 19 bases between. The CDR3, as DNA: TGTGCCACCACGCGAGGGGGATCCAGCGAGCAGTACTTC. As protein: CATTRGGSSEQYF.

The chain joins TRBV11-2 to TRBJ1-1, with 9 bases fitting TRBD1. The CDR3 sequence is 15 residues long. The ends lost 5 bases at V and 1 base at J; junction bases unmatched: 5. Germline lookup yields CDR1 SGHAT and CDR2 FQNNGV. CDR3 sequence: CASSTRTGANTEAFF. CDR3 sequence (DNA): TGTGCCAGCAGCACCCGGACAGGGGCGAACACTGAAGCTTTCTTT.

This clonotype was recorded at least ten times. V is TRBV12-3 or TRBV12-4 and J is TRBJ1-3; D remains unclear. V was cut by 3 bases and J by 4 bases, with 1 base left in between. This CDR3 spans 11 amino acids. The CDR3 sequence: CASSFGNTIYF. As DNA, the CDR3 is TGTGCCAGCAGTTTCGGAAACACCATATATTTT.

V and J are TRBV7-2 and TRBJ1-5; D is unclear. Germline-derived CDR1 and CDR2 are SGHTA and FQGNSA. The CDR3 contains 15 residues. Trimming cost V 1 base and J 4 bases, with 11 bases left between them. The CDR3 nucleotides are TGTGCCAGCAGCTTAGAGGTTTTCGGGAATCAGCCCCAGCATTTT. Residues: CASSLEVFGNQPQHF.

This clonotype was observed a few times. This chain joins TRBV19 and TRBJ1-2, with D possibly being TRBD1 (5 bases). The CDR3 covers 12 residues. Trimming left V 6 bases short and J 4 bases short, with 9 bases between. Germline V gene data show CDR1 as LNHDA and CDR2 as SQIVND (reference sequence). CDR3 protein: CASRKGSYGYTF. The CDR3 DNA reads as TGTGCCAGTAGAAAGGGGAGCTATGGCTACACCTTC.